This T cell receptor beta chain emerged from a study of T cells in localized non-small cell lung cancer. General observations from the study: Longer overall survival was linked to higher blood T cell density. Uninvolved neighboring lung showed the greatest T cell clonality, exceeding tumor. The appearance of a median approximately 57 of the top 100 tumor clones was seen in adjacent lung. Only one tumor region was sequenced, so heterogeneity remains possible.

The V gene's germline CDR1 is MGHRA and CDR2 YSYEKL. The V end lost 1 base, the J end lost 2 bases, and 14 bases lay between the germline ends. The CDR3 totals 16 residues. The method was immunoSEQ multiplex PCR; TCRdb's version includes in-frame clones alone and lacks a portion of them. The table shows approximately 40,000 clones, with 86% occurring only once. Notes on this clone: Its antigen is not known.

The V and J genes are TRBV4-1 and TRBJ2-5; no clear D gene. This receptor was obtained from a man between 40 and 75 years old with stage I lung adenocarcinoma. The sequencing used peripheral blood, collected before any cancer treatment. CDR3 sequence reads: CASSQGGISVQETQYF. In DNA, the CDR3 is TGCGCCAGCAGCCAAGGTGGGATATCGGTTCAAGAGACCCAGTACTTC.